The 2 T cell receptor beta chains presented below share a single source sample, sequenced in a study of blood T cell repertoires in COVID-19 (TCRdb year 2020). The library was generated by the immunoSEQ multiplex PCR assay. TCRdb provides this immuneACCESS table in a form limited to in-frame rearrangements. Some clones are lacking; in checked studies, under half of them reflect an unresolved V gene, and why the rest are absent is not known. The sample data list around 250,000 clones, and around 90% of these were observed just once. The ten biggest clones cover approximately 4% of the sample. Sample: PBMCs or T cells enriched from blood (not recorded which). Every receptor here comes from a woman aged 25 to 39 with acute COVID-19.

The chain combines TRBV5-4 with TRBJ1-1; 7 bases align to TRBD1. The CDR3 covers 13 residues. V lost 4 bases and J lost 5; bases outside the gene matches: 5. Germline CDR1 and CDR2: SGHNT and YYREEE (reference sequence). CDR3 loop: CASSPRQGTEAFF. The CDR3 DNA follows: TGTGCCAGCAGCCCCCGACAGGGTACTGAAGCTTTCTTT.

This chain links TRBV12-3 or TRBV12-4 with TRBJ1-2; TRBD1 agrees at 7 bases. V dropped 6 bases and J dropped 5; count of bases not matched to a gene: 6. The CDR3 extends over 13 amino acids. CDR3 residues: CASSPGTVYGYTF. The DNA for the CDR3 is TGTGCCAGCAGCCCAGGGACAGTGTATGGCTACACCTTC.